Below, one TCR beta chain is given with its context. This CDR3 is 12 amino acids long. Germline V lookup: CDR1 GTSNPN, CDR2 SVGIG (reference sequence). V was clipped by 4 bases and J by 7 bases, with 8 bases between them. This record comes from a study of blood T cell repertoires in COVID-19. In the authors' methods: By means of reference gene primer amplification, nucleated cell counts were estimated. The assay was immunoSEQ multiplex PCR, and TCRdb's table has in-frame clones only and misses some. V, J and clone size derive from that table, while D and trimming were established from the DNA sequence. The table lists roughly 100,000 clones, around 80% of them singletons.

The rearrangement links TRBV30 to TRBJ1-6, with D possibly TRBD1 on 5 matching bases. Sequencing was performed on peripheral blood. The TCR sequence derives from a woman older than 75 with acute or convalescent COVID-19. The CDR3 DNA reads as TGTGCCTGGACGGAGGGGAATTCACCCCTCCACTTT. Protein product: CAWTEGNSPLHF.